The T cell receptor beta chain described here comes from a study of T cell responses to AZD1222 COVID-19 vaccine. General observations from the study: In a largely white British group with more females than males, clonal diversity was possibly underestimated. Repertoire sampling occurred only after the peak T cell response.

Germline lookup yields CDR1 KGHDR and CDR2 SFDVKD. This CDR3 is built from 18 residues. V was shortened by 3 bases and J by 1 base, with 19 bases between the two germline ends. Using immunoSEQ multiplex PCR, the repertoire was profiled, and TCRdb retains in-frame clones only, with some absent. The sample has approximately 130,000 clones; roughly 85% are singletons. Regarding this clone: Its target is unknown.

Sample: peripheral blood, taken 28 days after the second dose of the MenACWY control vaccine. V gene TRBV24-1 combines with J gene TRBJ2-3; D possibly corresponds to TRBD1 (7 bases). This TCR was recovered from an adult who received the MenACWY meningococcal vaccine as a control. The CDR3 here is CATSDPPRGRRGTDTQYF. CDR3 nucleotides: TGTGCCACCAGTGATCCACCCAGGGGGAGGCGTGGCACAGATACGCAGTATTTT.